The sequence of this T cell receptor (beta chain) was determined in a study of OX40 agonist ivuxolimab in advanced cancers. With respect to the entire study: The costimulatory receptor OX40 (CD134) was targeted by ivuxolimab, a fully human IgG2 agonistic monoclonal antibody. The monotherapy dose-escalation portion (N of about 57 patients) of the phase I ivuxolimab trial is reported in the paper. Intravenous ivuxolimab was administered to patients every 2 weeks at six dose levels: 0.01, 0.1, 0.3, 1.5, 3 and 10 mg/kg. Partial responses occurred in three dose-escalation patients, of whom one had hepatocellular carcinoma and two had cutaneous melanoma. The point of sequencing TCRbeta in the periphery was to test whether ivuxolimab changed TCR sequence diversity and drove clonal T-cell expansion. Patients were allowed to have had prior anti-PD-1, anti-PD-L1 or anti-CTLA-4 therapy, and around two fifths of the dose-escalation patients had been treated with checkpoint inhibitors. Of the approximately 54 dose-escalation patients, hepatocellular carcinoma was present in about 20, melanoma in roughly 15, renal cell carcinoma in 9 and head and neck cancer in 9. The dose-escalation cohort was over 70% male with a mean age of around 64 years, ranging from about 20 to 80.

For sequencing of the TCRbeta CDR3 region, genomic DNA was extracted from the sorted cells. The immunoSEQ Assay was used to sequence the TCRbeta CDR3 regions. TCRdb mirrors the immuneACCESS table, restricted to in-frame sequences. Some clones are absent from its copies; in checked studies, under half trace to an unresolved V gene, and the reason for the others is unknown. Counted in this sample were 15,000 to 20,000 clones; over 75% of them appeared once. Together, the top ten hold 29% of the sample. The cysteine opens and the phenylalanine closes a CDR3 of 13 amino acids. The DNA shown is the 39-base CDR3, in frame from base 1. The germline V gene encodes CDR1 SNHLY and CDR2 FYNNEI. The junction carries 12 bases between V and J, which are trimmed by 6 bases and 6 bases respectively. Overall study results and their limits: After ivuxolimab, expanded clones were on average more numerous among CD8+ T cells than among CD4+ T cells. The antigen specificity of the peripheral T cells that underwent clonal expansion was not determined. Partial responders in the 0.1-3.0 mg/kg groups had among the lowest normalized peripheral clonal expansion, especially among CD8+ T cells. Low levels of normalized T-cell clonal expansion were also seen in some patients who did not respond. Clonal expansion of both CD4+ and CD8+ blood T cells was observed from baseline to week 6 at doses 0.1 to 3.0 mg/kg.

The trial excluded patients who had a history of autoimmune disease or who were on systemic immunosuppression. Peripheral blood for TCR sequencing was collected from all dose cohorts at baseline, on cycle 4 day 1, and on cycle 7 day 1. Samples came from an open-label, multicenter, first-in-human phase I dose-escalation trial of ivuxolimab. The trial enrolled adults with locally advanced or metastatic head and neck squamous cell, hepatocellular, melanoma or renal cell carcinoma. Before TCR sequencing, CD4+ and CD8+ T cells were separately sorted from peripheral blood. Regarding this clone: It has no known antigen specificity. Per-nucleotide qualities are absent, and no much larger clonotype sits a single base away.

The clonotype comes from an adult with an advanced solid tumor such as melanoma, head and neck, liver or kidney cancer. Recombination connected TRBV2 to TRBJ2-1; TRBD2 is a weak D gene call, 6 bases matching. Source: CD4+ or CD8+ T cells sorted from blood, taken in a trial of the OX40 agonist ivuxolimab. The CDR3 region has the sequence CASRGLASNEQFF. The DNA sequence is as follows: TGTGCCAGCAGGGGGCTAGCGAGCAATGAGCAGTTCTTC.